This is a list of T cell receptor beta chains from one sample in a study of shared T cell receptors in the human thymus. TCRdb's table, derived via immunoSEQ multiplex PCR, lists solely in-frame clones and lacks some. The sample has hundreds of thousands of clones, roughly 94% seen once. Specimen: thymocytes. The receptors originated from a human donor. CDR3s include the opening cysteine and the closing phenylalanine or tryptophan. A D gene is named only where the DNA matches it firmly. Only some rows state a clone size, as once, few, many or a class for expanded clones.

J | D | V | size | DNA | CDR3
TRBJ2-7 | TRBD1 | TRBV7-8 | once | TGTGCCAGCAGCCCTACCGGGACAGGCCCCTACGAGCAGTACTTC | CASSPTGTGPYEQYF
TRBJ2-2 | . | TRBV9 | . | TGTGCCAGCAGCGCCGAAGGTGGGCAGGGTGTGCTGTTTTTT | CASSAEGGQGVLFF
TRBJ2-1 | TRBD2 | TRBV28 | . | TGTGCCAGCAGTGTTGCGGGAGGGGGACTATTGTACAATGAGCAGTTCTTC | CASSVAGGGLLYNEQFF
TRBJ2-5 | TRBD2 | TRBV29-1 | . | TGCAGCGTTGAATATAAGTTAGCGGGAGTGAAAGAGACCCAGTACTTC | CSVEYKLAGVKETQYF
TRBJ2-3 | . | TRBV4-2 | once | TGTGCCAGCAGCCAGGCCGGGACTCCCAATTCCACAGATACGCAGTATTTT | CASSQAGTPNSTDTQYF
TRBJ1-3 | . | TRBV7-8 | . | TGTGCCAGCAGCCACCGGGGCTCTGGAAACACCATATATTTT | CASSHRGSGNTIYF
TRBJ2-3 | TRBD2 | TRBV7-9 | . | TGTGCCAGCAGCTTAAGGATGTTCCCGACTAGCGGACACACAGATACGCAGTATTTT | CASSLRMFPTSGHTDTQYF
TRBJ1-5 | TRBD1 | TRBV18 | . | TGTGCCAGCTCAACCCAGGGGGTAGGGCAGCCCCAGCATTTT | CASSTQGVGQPQHF
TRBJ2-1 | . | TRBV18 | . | TGTGCCAGCTCTGCCCTGCAGGGTAAAATCGGACTCTCACCCCCTCACAATGAGCAGTTCTTC | CASSALQGKIGLSPPHNEQFF
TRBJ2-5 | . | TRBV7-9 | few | TGTGCCAGCAGCTTCTTATTTTGGTCCGCCCAAGAGACCCAGTACTTC | CASSFLFWSAQETQYF
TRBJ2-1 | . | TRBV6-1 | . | TGTGCCAGCCAGGTCGAGGGTGAGCAGTTCTTC | CASQVEGEQFF
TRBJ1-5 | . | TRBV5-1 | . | TGCGCCAGCAGCCCCTTGGGCGAGGGGGAACTTTATAGCAATCAGCCCCAGCATTTT | CASSPLGEGELYSNQPQHF
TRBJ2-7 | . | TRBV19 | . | TGTGCCAGTAGCCTAAACCCGGACCGAAACTCCTACGAGCAGTACTTC | CASSLNPDRNSYEQYF
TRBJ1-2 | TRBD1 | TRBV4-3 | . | TGCGCCAGCAGCAGGGGACAGGGGGTTTTGATTAATGGCTACACCTTC | CASSRGQGVLINGYTF
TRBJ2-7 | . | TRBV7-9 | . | TGTGCCAGCAGCTTTTTGACGCCACCGTGGTCCTACGAGCAGTACTTC | CASSFLTPPWSYEQYF
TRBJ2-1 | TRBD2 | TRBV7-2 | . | TGTGCCAGCGGGACTAGCGGGAGGAAAAGTACCTACAATGAGCAGTTCTTC | CASGTSGRKSTYNEQFF
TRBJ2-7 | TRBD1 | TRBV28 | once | TGTGCCAGCAGTTTTCGGACAGGCTACGCCTACGAGCAGTACTTC | CASSFRTGYAYEQYF
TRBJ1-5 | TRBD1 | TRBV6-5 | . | TGTGCCAGCAGCCATAGGACAGGATTCAATCAGCCCCAGCATTTT | CASSHRTGFNQPQHF
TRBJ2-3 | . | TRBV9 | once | TGTGCCAGCAGGGCGCAGCGGGCGGGAGATACGCAGTATTTT | CASRAQRAGDTQYF
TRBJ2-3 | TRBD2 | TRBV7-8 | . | TGTGCCAGCAGCTTAGTCAAGTGTATGCTTCTAGCGGGAGACTTTCTGAGAGATACGCAGTATTTT | CASSLVKCMLLAGDFLRDTQYF
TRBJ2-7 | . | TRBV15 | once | TGTGCCACCAGCAGAGATTTATGGGGGACGCAGGAGCAGTACTTC | CATSRDLWGTQEQYF
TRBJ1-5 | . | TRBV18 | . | TGTGCCAGCTCACCACCGGGGCCGCCCCACAATCAGCCCCAGCATTTT | CASSPPGPPHNQPQHF
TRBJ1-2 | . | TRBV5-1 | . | TGCGCCAGCAGCTTGGGCGGGGAAGCTAACTATGGCTACACCTTC | CASSLGGEANYGYTF
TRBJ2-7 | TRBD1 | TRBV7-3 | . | TGTGCCAGCAGGGGCCCGGGACAGGGGGGTAGCGGGAGAGTATACGAGCAGTACTTC | CASRGPGQGGSGRVYEQYF
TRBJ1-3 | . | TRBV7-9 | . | TGTGCCAGCAGCTTAAAGAATAGGACACCGTCTCGGAGGAACACCATATATTTT | CASSLKNRTPSRRNTIYF
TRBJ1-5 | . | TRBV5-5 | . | TGTGCCAGCAGCTTACGAGGGGCTAGCAATCAGCCCCAGCATTTT | CASSLRGASNQPQHF
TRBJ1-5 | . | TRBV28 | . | TGTGCCAGCAATCTACCGGGTCTAGGGCGAAATCAGCCCCAGCATTTT | CASNLPGLGRNQPQHF
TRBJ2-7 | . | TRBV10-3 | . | TGTGCCATCAGTCTCCCGACGGGACCGGGGGCCTACGAGCAGTACTTC | CAISLPTGPGAYEQYF
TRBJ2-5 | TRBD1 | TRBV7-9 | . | TGTGCCAGCAGCCACGGGACAGGGGGAGGGGAGACCCAGTACTTC | CASSHGTGGGETQYF
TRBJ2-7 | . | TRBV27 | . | TGTGCCAGCAGTTTAACAGGGTGGGCCTACGAGCAGTACTTC | CASSLTGWAYEQYF
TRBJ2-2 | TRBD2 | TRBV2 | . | TGTGCCAGCAGTAACCCCCTACCGCTAGCGGTCGGGAGGGCCGAGAACACCGGGGAGCTGTTTTTT | CASSNPLPLAVGRAENTGELFF
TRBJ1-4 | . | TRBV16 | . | TGTGCCAGCAGCCCAGGGATGAATGATGAAAAACTGTTTTTT | CASSPGMNDEKLFF
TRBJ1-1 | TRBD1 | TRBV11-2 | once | TGTGCCAGCAGCTTATCCTCCCAGGGGGGGGATGCTTTCTTT | CASSLSSQGGDAFF
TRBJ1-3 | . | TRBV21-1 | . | TGTGCCAGCAGCAAAGGGGACAGTGGAAACACCATATATTTT | CASSKGDSGNTIYF
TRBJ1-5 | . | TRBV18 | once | TGTGCCAGCTCACCGCGGGGAGGGCAGGTAGGTCAGCCCCAGCATTTT | CASSPRGGQVGQPQHF
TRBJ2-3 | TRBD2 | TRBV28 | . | TGTGCCAGCAGTTTAGGAACTAGCGGGGCCTTTGGGGATACGCAGTATTTT | CASSLGTSGAFGDTQYF
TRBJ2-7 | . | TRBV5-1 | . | TGCGCCAGCAGCCTCGGAATGGGGACAAACTACGAGCAGTACTTC | CASSLGMGTNYEQYF
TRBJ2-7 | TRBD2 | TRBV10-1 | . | TGCGCCAGCAGTGAGTCGGGACCCATTACCGGGACTAGGGATTACGAGCAGTACTTC | CASSESGPITGTRDYEQYF
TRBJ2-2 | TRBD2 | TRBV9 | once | TGTGCCAGCAGCCCCATGAGAGTCGGACTAGACGTATACGCCGGGGAGCTGTTTTTT | CASSPMRVGLDVYAGELFF
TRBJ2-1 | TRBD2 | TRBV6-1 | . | TGTGCCAGCAGTGAAGCTTGGCCTAGCGGGAGGGCCCCCAATGAGCAGTTCTTC | CASSEAWPSGRAPNEQFF
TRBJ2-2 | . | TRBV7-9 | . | TGTGCCAGCTTCGGCCTGCCGACAAACACCGGGGAGCTGTTTTTT | CASFGLPTNTGELFF
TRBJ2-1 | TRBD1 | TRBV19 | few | TGTGCCAGTAGTGTCCGGGACAGGGGGACAAATGAGCAGTTCTTC | CASSVRDRGTNEQFF
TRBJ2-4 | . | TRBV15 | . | TGTGCCACCAGCAGAGTTCCACGAGGCGGGCCTAAAAACATTCAGTACTTC | CATSRVPRGGPKNIQYF
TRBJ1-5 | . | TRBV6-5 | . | TGTGCCAGCAGTAAAGCTGGACAGCCCCAGCATTTT | CASSKAGQPQHF
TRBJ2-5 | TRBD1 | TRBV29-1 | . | TGCAGCGTCCAAATGGACAGGGAAAAGACCCAGTACTTC | CSVQMDREKTQYF
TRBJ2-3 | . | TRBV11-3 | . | TGTGCCAGCAGCCCAAATCCCCCCTCGGGACTCACAGATACGCAGTATTTT | CASSPNPPSGLTDTQYF
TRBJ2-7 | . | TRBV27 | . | TGTGCCAGCAGTTTGGAATCCACAGAGAGCTCCTACGAGCAGTACTTC | CASSLESTESSYEQYF
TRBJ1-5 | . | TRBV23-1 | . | TGCGCCAGCAGTCAAATGGGGTTTTTTCATCAGCCCCAGCATTTT | CASSQMGFFHQPQHF
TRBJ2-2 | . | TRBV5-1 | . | TGCGCCAGCAGCCCACTAGCGAACACCGGGGAGCTGTTTTTT | CASSPLANTGELFF
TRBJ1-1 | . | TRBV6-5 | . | TGTGCCAGCAGCTACCCCTCGGGGCACGAAGCTTTCTTT | CASSYPSGHEAFF
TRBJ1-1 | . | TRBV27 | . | TGTGCCAGCAGGCGGACAGAGACTGAAGCTTTCTTT | CASRRTETEAFF
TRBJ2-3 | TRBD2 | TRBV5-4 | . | TGTGCCAGCAGGCCCGGTACGAATAGCGGGAAAGGGGATACGCAGTATTTT | CASRPGTNSGKGDTQYF
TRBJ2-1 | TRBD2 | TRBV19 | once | TGTGCCAGTAGTATTTGTACCGGGACTAGCGGGAGAGACTCCTACAATGAGCAGTTCTTC | CASSICTGTSGRDSYNEQFF